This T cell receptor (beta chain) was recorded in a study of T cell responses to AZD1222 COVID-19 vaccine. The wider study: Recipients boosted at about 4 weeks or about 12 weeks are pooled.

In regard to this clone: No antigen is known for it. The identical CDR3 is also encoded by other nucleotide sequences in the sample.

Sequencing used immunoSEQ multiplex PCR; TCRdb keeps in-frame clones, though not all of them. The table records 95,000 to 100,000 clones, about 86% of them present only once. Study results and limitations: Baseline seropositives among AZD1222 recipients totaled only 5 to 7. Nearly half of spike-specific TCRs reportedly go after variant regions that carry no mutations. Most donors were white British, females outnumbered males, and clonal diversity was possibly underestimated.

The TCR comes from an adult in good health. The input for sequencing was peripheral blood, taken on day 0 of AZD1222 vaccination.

CDR3 bases: TGTGCCAGTAGTATAGGGGGAGATACGCAGTATTTT. As protein: CASSIGGDTQYF. The chain joins TRBV19 to TRBJ2-3; D remains ambiguous. Trimming cost V 1 base and J 5 bases, with 4 bases left between them. This CDR3 is built from 12 residues. CDR1 and CDR2 from the germline V gene are LNHDA and SQIVND (reference sequence).